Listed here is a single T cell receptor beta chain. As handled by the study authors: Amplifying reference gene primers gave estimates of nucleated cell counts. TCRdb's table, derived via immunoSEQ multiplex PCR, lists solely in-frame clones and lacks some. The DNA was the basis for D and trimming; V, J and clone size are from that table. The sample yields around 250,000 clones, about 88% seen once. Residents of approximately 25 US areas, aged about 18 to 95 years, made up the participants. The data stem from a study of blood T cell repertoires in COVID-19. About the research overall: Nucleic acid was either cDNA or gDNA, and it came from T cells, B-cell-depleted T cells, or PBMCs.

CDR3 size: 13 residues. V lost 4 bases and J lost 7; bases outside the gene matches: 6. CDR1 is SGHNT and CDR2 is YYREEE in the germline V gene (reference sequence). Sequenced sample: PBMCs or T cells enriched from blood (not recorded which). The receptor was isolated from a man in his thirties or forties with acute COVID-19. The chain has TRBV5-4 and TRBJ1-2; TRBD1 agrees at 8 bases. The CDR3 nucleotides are TGTGCCAGCAGCGAACAGGGGGTTGTTGGCTACACCTTC. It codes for CASSEQGVVGYTF.